This TCR beta chain derives from a study of blood T cells in healthy people across ages (dated by TCRdb to 2013 to 2016). Background on the whole study: In model experiments, template switching captured roughly one uniquely barcoded TCR beta cDNA molecule for every two T cells. Age-related changes in TCR beta repertoire diversity were measured in the study by deep sequencing normalized with unique cDNA molecular identifiers. The donors were divided into four age groups: young (average 16 years), middle-aged (approximately 41), aged (roughly 66) and long-lived (around 87). Donors of different ages were randomly distributed across sequencing lanes to avoid experimental bias. For two donors (one aged 18 to 30 and one aged 80 or older), the study analyzed two additional independent replicas of 1 million unique cDNA reads from the same blood draw.

Libraries came from 5' RACE. The second PCR ran for roughly 7 to 12 cycles and used a J-beta primer mix along with a sample-barcoded 5' primer. Each TCR beta cDNA molecule received a unique molecular identifier from a template-switch 5' adaptor carrying 12 random nucleotides. Each sample yielded at least 2.5 million CDR3-containing paired-end reads. The Mint cDNA synthesis kit, primed by a TRBC-specific oligonucleotide, was used to synthesize first-strand cDNA from all RNA. All cDNA was treated with uracil-DNA glycosylase and then went through a first 18-cycle PCR with the universal primers M1SS and BC2_uni_R. The study's processing was this. For normalization, 1 million high-quality reads, each with a distinct molecular identifier, were randomly selected from each sample. Reads with shared molecular identifiers were discarded instead of being binned into consensus sequences. MiTCR, set to a Q25 quality threshold and the strictest error-elimination algorithm, was used for CDR3 identification, clonotype clustering and error correction. A nonparametric unseen species model with Euler transformation was used to estimate lower-bound total TCR beta diversity. The raw public reads went through TCRdb reprocessing: fastp at Q25, MiXCR clone calling, in-frame beta chains kept. Rows merge per CDR3 protein into single entries with the most common DNA and genes. These V and J calls derive from TCRdb rather than the authors' analysis. This sample comprises around 1,800,000 distinct CDR3 sequences, about 39% of them detected only once. The top ten hold under 30% of the sample.

Concerning this clonotype: Its antigen is unknown. It has no much larger one-base neighbor in the sample; base qualities were not kept.

What the study reported, not specific to this receptor: Because the CMV infection status of the donors was unknown, age-related changes in expanded clonotypes may potentially have been confounded. The long-lived group showed more naive CD4+ T cells, fewer expanded clones and increased TCR diversity than the aged group, suggesting age selection. Because profiling used bulk unsorted PBMCs, naive and antigen-experienced compartments could not be compared conclusively. Observed TCR beta diversity correlated strongly with the percentage of naive T cells measured by flow cytometry. Estimates of total diversity based on one million sequenced T cells were regarded as lower bounds and as underestimates. As age increased, observed TCR beta diversity per million T cells dropped in a roughly linear way, and a significant reduction was already evident by age approximately 40.

The approximately 41 donors, aged about 6 to 100 years, were systemically healthy Caucasian individuals from Russia. Roughly 9.5 milliliters of peripheral blood were drawn from each donor into EDTA-treated Vacutainer tubes. Ficoll-Paque density-gradient centrifugation was used to isolate PBMCs, with at least 7 million obtained per sample. Trizol reagent was used to extract total RNA from PBMCs, with at least 5 micrograms per sample. The percentages of naive CD45RAhigh/CD27high T cells were determined by flow cytometry on a PBMC aliquot from every donor. What was sequenced was blood. The TCR comes from a human donor in good health.

The sequenced DNA: TGTGCCAGCAGTCACACCGGGCCCCGAGCGGACGAGCAGTACTTC. Translated, it reads CASSHTGPRADEQYF. The sequence links TRBV12-3 or TRBV12-4 to TRBJ2-5; possibly the D gene is TRBD2, per 5 matching bases. The end of the DNA is better explained by TRBJ2-7, so the J call may be wrong. Its CDR3 holds 15 amino acids, cysteine through phenylalanine. Kept here is only the CDR3 DNA, which spans 45 bases and is read in frame from base 1.